One sample yielded the 29 T cell receptor beta chains listed below, sequenced in a study of tumor-infiltrating lymphocytes in localized non-small cell lung cancer. Assay used: immunoSEQ multiplex PCR; TCRdb lists only in-frame clones, some missing. The profile covers about 6,400 clones, with over 70% appearing a single time and about 29% taken by the ten largest. Input material: lung tumor tissue. The receptors shown here come from a human donor with non-small cell lung cancer.

The J gene is TRBJ2-1, the V gene TRBV6-4, with 9 bases lining up with TRBD1. V shed 2 bases, J shed 7 bases, and the junction held 6 bases outside the gene matches. CDR3 size: 15 residues. The germline V gene has CDR1 MRHNA and CDR2 SNTAGT. The CDR3 is CASSDQTGGNNEQFF. The CDR3 nucleotides are TGTGCCAGCAGTGACCAGACAGGGGGGAATAATGAGCAGTTCTTC.

This clone was found a few times. The gene calls are TRBV2 and TRBJ1-4, with D possibly being TRBD1 (6 bases). The V end lost 5 bases, the J end lost 4 bases, and 11 bases lay between the germline ends. CDR1 is SNHLY and CDR2 is FYNNEI in the germline V gene. The CDR3 runs 14 residues. The CDR3 here is CASSNTGYNEKLFF. CDR3 bases: TGTGCCAGCAGTAATACAGGGTATAATGAAAAACTGTTTTTT.

The J gene is TRBJ2-6, the V gene TRBV9; 11 nucleotides line up with TRBD1. V shed 4 bases, J shed 2 bases, and the junction held 8 bases outside the gene matches. The CDR3 totals 18 residues. CDR1 is SGDLS, CDR2 YYNGEE, per germline. CDR3 region: CASSSGQGGGAGANVLTF. CDR3 nucleotides: TGTGCCAGCAGCTCGGGACAGGGGGGAGGCGCTGGGGCCAACGTCCTGACTTTC. Variable domain in full (rest from reference TRBV9 and TRBJ2-6): DSGVTQTPKHLITATGQRVTLRCSPRSGDLSVYWYQQSLDQGLQFLIQYYNGEERAKGNILERFSAQQFPDLHSELNLSSLELGDSALYFCASSSGQGGGAGANVLTFGAGSRLTVL.

The J gene is TRBJ1-1, the V gene TRBV25-1; the match to TRBD1 covers 7 bases. The V gene end was trimmed by 7 bases and the J gene end by 7 bases; junction bases not matched to a gene: 12. Germline V lookup: CDR1 MGHDK, CDR2 SYGVNS. This CDR3 contains 14 residues. This CDR3 reads CASIPGGGAGEAFF. The CDR3 DNA follows: TGTGCCAGCATCCCAGGGGGGGGCGCGGGTGAAGCTTTCTTT.

Only a few counts were recorded for this clone. The gene calls are TRBV28 and TRBJ1-5, with TRBD1 matching 9 bases. Trimming removed 8 bases from V and 1 base from J; junction bases left unmatched: 9. The CDR3 sequence is 16 residues long. The germline CDR1 and CDR2 sequences are MDHEN and SYDVKM. The CDR3 protein is CASRTLGQGSNQPQHF. Here the CDR3 DNA reads TGTGCCAGCCGAACTCTGGGACAGGGAAGCAATCAGCCCCAGCATTTT.

The chain recombines TRBV23-1 with TRBJ2-7; D may be TRBD1 (5 bases). TRBV23-1 is placed among ORFs of uncertain function. V was clipped by 11 bases and J by 5 bases, with 16 bases between them. The CDR3 length is 12 residues. CDR3 coding DNA: TGCGCCCGCCGCACAGGACCAGACGAGCAGTACTTC. It yields the protein CARRTGPDEQYF.

The chain carries TRBV7-3 and TRBJ1-6; 10 nucleotides agree with TRBD1. CDR1 is SGHTA, CDR2 FQGTGA, per germline. V trimming: 5 bases; J trimming: 12 bases; junction bases outside the gene matches: 4. CDR3 length: 13 residues. CDR3 loop: CASSPGQGGPLHF. The DNA of the CDR3 is TGTGCCAGCAGCCCTGGACAGGGGGGACCCCTCCACTTT.

The chain employs TRBV5-1 and TRBJ1-2; 9 nucleotides align to TRBD1. Germline V gene sequence: CDR1 SGHRS, CDR2 YFSETQ. The trim removed 0 bases at V and 8 bases at J, leaving 5 bases unmatched. The CDR3 extends over 14 amino acids. In DNA form, the CDR3 reads TGCGCCAGCAGCTTGGGGGACAGGGCAAGCGGCTACACCTTC. Amino acid sequence: CASSLGDRASGYTF.

The rearrangement uses TRBV7-3 and TRBJ1-1; D is perhaps TRBD1 (6 bases). CDR1 is SGHTA and CDR2 is FQGTGA in the germline V gene. The CDR3 is 14 amino acids. V shed 2 bases and J shed 8 bases, with 15 bases lying between them. CDR3 sequence reads: CASSLGGSQEEAFF. The CDR3 coding sequence is TGTGCCAGCAGCTTAGGGGGCTCCCAAGAGGAAGCTTTCTTT.

The chain combines TRBV28 with TRBJ1-1; 7 nucleotides align to TRBD1. Germline loops: CDR1 MDHEN, CDR2 SYDVKM. With 1 base clipped from V and 3 bases from J, the junction kept 8 bases outside the gene matches. This CDR3 is built from 16 residues. As DNA, the CDR3 is TGTGCCAGCAGTTTATCTTACCCTGGACAGGACACTGAAGCTTTCTTT. Translated: CASSLSYPGQDTEAFF.

J is TRBJ1-2 and V is TRBV18; maybe TRBD1 (6 bases). Trimming removed 3 bases from V and 3 bases from J, with 8 bases in between. Germline loops: CDR1 KGHSH, CDR2 LQKENI. CDR3 length: 13 amino acids. The DNA of the CDR3 is TGTGCCAGCTCACCGGCAGGGGACTATGGCTACACCTTC. Translated: CASSPAGDYGYTF.

The rearrangement uses TRBV5-6 and TRBJ2-7; D may be TRBD1 or TRBD2 (5 bases each). The CDR3 contains 14 residues. The ends were cut back, 5 bases at V and 7 bases at J, with 19 bases in the middle. The V gene's germline CDR1 is SGHDT and CDR2 YYEEEE. CDR3 in amino acids: CASSLRDGLLEQYF. CDR3 nucleotides: TGTGCCAGCAGTCTCCGGGACGGCCTCCTTGAGCAGTACTTC. Together with reference TRBV5-6 and TRBJ2-7, the CDR3 gives the full variable domain: DAGVTQSPTHLIKTRGQQVTLRCSPKSGHDTVSWYQQALGQGPQFIFQYYEEEERQRGNFPDRFSGHQFPNYSSELNVNALLLGDSALYLCASSLRDGLLEQYFGPGTRLTVT.

The chain couples TRBV5-1 to TRBJ1-4; 7 nucleotides line up with TRBD1. Germline loops: CDR1 SGHRS, CDR2 YFSETQ. V lost 1 base to trimming and J lost 1 base; unmatched junction nucleotides: 4. The CDR3 loop spans 16 amino acids. The CDR3 spells CASSLSRQGTNEKLFF. The CDR3 coding sequence is TGCGCCAGCAGCTTGAGTAGACAGGGAACTAATGAAAAACTGTTTTTT.

J is TRBJ2-2 and V is TRBV11-3; no clear D. Germline V gives CDR1 SGHNT, CDR2 YENEEA. V shed 1 base and J shed 1 base, with 4 bases lying between them. The CDR3 loop spans 14 amino acids. The CDR3 DNA reads as TGTGCCAGCAGCTTAGGGATGAACACCGGGGAGCTGTTTTTT. Protein: CASSLGMNTGELFF. Complete variable domain (other parts from reference TRBV11-3 and TRBJ2-2): EAGVVQSPRYKIIEKKQPVAFWCNPISGHNTLYWYLQNLGQGPELLIRYENEEAVDDSQLPKDRFSAERLKGVDSTLKIQPAELGDSAVYLCASSLGMNTGELFFGEGSRLTVL.

This chain joins TRBV7-9 and TRBJ1-2; D is uncertain. This CDR3 has 12 amino acids. The germline V and J ends were trimmed by 4 bases and 5 bases, with 8 bases remaining between them. Germline CDR1 reads SEHNR; CDR2 reads FQNEAQ (reference sequence). The CDR3, as DNA: TGTGCCAGCAGCTCGCCCAGATATGGCTACACCTTC. Its protein is CASSSPRYGYTF. Full variable domain (remainder filled in from reference TRBV7-9 and TRBJ1-2): DTGVSQNPRHKITKRGQNVTFRCDPISEHNRLYWYRQTLGQGPEFLTYFQNEAQLEKSRLLSDRFSAERPKGSFSTLEIQRTEQGDSAMYLCASSSPRYGYTFGSGTRLTVV.

The sample holds one count of this clone. This chain connects TRBV2 to TRBJ2-2; 7 bases match TRBD1. The ends lost 6 bases at V and 1 base at J; junction bases unmatched: 2. This CDR3 comprises 14 residues. Per germline, CDR1 SNHLY and CDR2 FYNNEI. Written as DNA, the CDR3 is TGTGCCAGCAGGACAGGGCGGAACACCGGGGAGCTGTTTTTT. It translates to CASRTGRNTGELFF.

This clone was observed a handful of times. The gene calls are TRBV14 and TRBJ2-7; D uncertain. The V and J ends lost 0 bases and 4 bases respectively, with 19 bases between them. Germline values: CDR1 SGHDN, CDR2 FVKESK. The CDR3 is 17 amino acids. CDR3 amino acids: CASSQDLAGWKLYEQYF. Here the CDR3 DNA reads TGTGCCAGCAGCCAAGATCTCGCAGGTTGGAAGCTTTACGAGCAGTACTTC.

The V and J genes are TRBV11-1 and TRBJ2-7; D remains ambiguous. Trimming removed 1 base at V and 2 bases at J, with 6 bases between. Germline CDR1 is SGHAT and CDR2 is FQDESV (reference sequence). The CDR3 contains 13 residues. The CDR3 region has the DNA TGTGCCAGCAGCTTAGGCAGCCCCTACGAGCAGTACTTC. It yields the protein CASSLGSPYEQYF.

The table lists this clone with a count of one. The rearrangement links TRBV6-6 to TRBJ1-5; D might be TRBD1 (5 bases). CDR1 and CDR2 (germline): MNHNY, SVGAGI (reference sequence). There are 13 residues in the CDR3. The V and J ends lost 5 bases and 4 bases respectively, with 9 bases between them. CDR3 loop: CASSTGGNQPQHF. The CDR3 DNA reads TGTGCCAGCAGTACTGGGGGGAATCAGCCCCAGCATTTT.

V and J are TRBV4-2 and TRBJ1-2; D gene uncertain. The CDR3 runs 17 residues. Trimming stripped 0 bases from V and 3 bases from J, with 17 bases between. Germline values: CDR1 LGHNA, CDR2 YNFKEQ. The CDR3 nucleotides read TGTGCCAGCAGCCAAGATTCGAGCGGCTCAGGAGACTATGGCTACACCTTC. Protein: CASSQDSSGSGDYGYTF.

V is TRBV15 and J is TRBJ2-7, with D unresolved. Germline V gives CDR1 LNHNV, CDR2 YYDKDF (reference sequence). V was shortened by 1 base and J by 1 base, with 5 bases between the two germline ends. The CDR3 covers 13 residues. The CDR3 loop is CATSRVGSYEQYF. In DNA form, the CDR3 reads TGTGCCACCAGCAGAGTAGGGTCCTACGAGCAGTACTTC.

A few counts support this clone. The chain employs TRBV28 and TRBJ2-7, with 8 bases identical to TRBD1. Germline CDR1 is MDHEN and CDR2 is SYDVKM. With V trimmed by 5 bases and J by 9 bases, 9 bases remained unmatched. CDR3 length: 13 amino acids. CDR3 in DNA: TGTGCCAGCAGTCGGGGACAGGAGATAGGGCAGTACTTC. It yields the protein CASSRGQEIGQYF.

This clone came up a few times. The chain joins TRBV7-3 to TRBJ2-1, with D hard to call. Looked up from germline, CDR1 is SGHTA and CDR2 is FQGTGA. The V gene lost 3 bases and the J gene lost 2 bases, with 8 bases spanning the gap. The CDR3 totals 14 residues. CDR3 sequence: CASSFDDTYNEQFF. The CDR3 DNA is TGTGCCAGCAGCTTCGACGATACCTACAATGAGCAGTTCTTC.

This clone was found once. V is TRBV2 and J is TRBJ1-1; D not certain. Germline values: CDR1 SNHLY, CDR2 FYNNEI. V was clipped by 4 bases and J by 0 bases, with 6 bases between them. There are 13 residues in the CDR3. The CDR3 region is CASSGQMNTEAFF. In DNA form, the CDR3 reads TGTGCCAGCAGTGGACAAATGAACACTGAAGCTTTCTTT.

V usage is TRBV27 and J usage is TRBJ1-5, with 10 bases matching TRBD1. The J segment lost 7 bases and the V segment lost 5 bases, leaving 11 bases of the junction unmatched. The CDR3 is 16 residues long. Germline CDR1 reads MNHEY; CDR2 reads SMNVEV (reference sequence). The CDR3 nucleotides are TGTGCCAGCAGTAGCTCGACAGGGGGCGCAGGGCAGCCCCAGCATTTT. Its protein is CASSSSTGGAGQPQHF.

The genes are TRBV28 and TRBJ2-2; 7 bases are shared with TRBD2. Per the germline V gene, CDR1 is MDHEN and CDR2 is SYDVKM. V dropped 6 bases and J dropped 5; count of bases not matched to a gene: 12. CDR3 length: 16 amino acids. The CDR3 DNA reads as TGTGCCAGCAGCCCGTTTCGCGGGGGTTCAACCGGGGAGCTGTTTTTT. Encoded protein: CASSPFRGGSTGELFF.

The rearrangement joins TRBV7-9 to TRBJ2-7, with D possibly TRBD1 on 5 matching bases. Germline V gives CDR1 SEHNR, CDR2 FQNEAQ (reference sequence). The V and J ends lost 8 bases and 6 bases respectively, with 17 bases between them. CDR3 length: 13 residues. The CDR3 DNA reads as TGTGCCAGCCGACCTGGGCAGGGTGGCGAGCAGTACTTC. Translation: CASRPGQGGEQYF.

The V gene is TRBV5-6, the J gene TRBJ2-7, with TRBD1 as a possible D gene (6 bases). V shed 4 bases and J shed 2 bases, with 10 bases lying between them. There are 13 residues in the CDR3. Germline V lookup: CDR1 SGHDT, CDR2 YYEEEE. The CDR3 region is CASSVGHPYEQYF. The CDR3, as DNA: TGTGCCAGCAGCGTGGGACACCCCTACGAGCAGTACTTC.

J is TRBJ1-3 and V is TRBV19; 7 bases map to TRBD1. The CDR3 is made up of 15 amino acids. The trim removed 3 bases at V and 2 bases at J, leaving 4 bases unmatched. CDR1 and CDR2 from the germline V gene are LNHDA and SQIVND (reference sequence). The CDR3 DNA reads TGTGCCAGTAGTATTGACAGGGCAACTGGAAACACCATATATTTT. It encodes CASSIDRATGNTIYF.